These 6 T cell receptor beta chains originate from one sample sequenced in a study of T cell changes during pregnancy in multiple sclerosis. Repertoires were generated with immunoSEQ multiplex PCR, while TCRdb's copy carries only in-frame clones and drops some. The sample records roughly 53,000 clones, roughly nine tenths being singletons. The sequences come from CD4+ T cells from peripheral blood mononuclear cells, collected in the second trimester of pregnancy. These receptors were obtained from a female donor in good health, enrolled as a control in a pregnancy study.

The chain joins TRBV10-1 to TRBJ1-3; D uncertain. The CDR3 sequence is 14 residues long. V was pared by 8 bases and J by 0 bases, with 11 bases between. Germline CDR1 is WNHNN and CDR2 is SYGVQD (reference sequence). The CDR3 region is CASASCDSGNTIYF. The CDR3 nucleotides read TGCGCCAGCGCCTCCTGCGACTCTGGAAACACCATATATTTT.

The chain recombines TRBV5-1 with TRBJ1-6, with TRBD1 identical over 7 bases. The CDR3 has 17 amino acids. Trimming at V came to 0 bases and at J to 4 bases, leaving 7 bases not matched to a gene. Germline CDR1 SGHRS, CDR2 YFSETQ. The CDR3 reads CASSLAGTADYNSPLHF. The DNA of the CDR3 is TGCGCCAGCAGCTTGGCAGGGACAGCGGATTATAATTCACCCCTCCACTTT.

CDR3 DNA: TGTGCCAGCAGCGACCGGACTAGTGTGGATACGCAGTATTTT. This translates into CASSDRTSVDTQYF. The chain links TRBV9 to TRBJ2-3, with 7 bases that match TRBD2. V shed 3 bases, J shed 6 bases, and the junction held 7 bases outside the gene matches. Germline loops: CDR1 SGDLS, CDR2 YYNGEE. The CDR3 has 14 residues.

This chain connects TRBV2 to TRBJ1-5; D not resolved. The CDR3 is 12 residues long. The V gene's germline CDR1 is SNHLY and CDR2 FYNNEI. Deletions cut 6 bases from V and 6 bases from J, with 9 bases between. CDR3 nucleotides: TGTGCCAGCAGGGTAGAGGGTCAGCCCCAGCATTTT. It codes for CASRVEGQPQHF. Variable domain in full (rest from reference TRBV2 and TRBJ1-5): EPEVTQTPSHQVTQMGQEVILRCVPISNHLYFYWYRQILGQKVEFLVSFYNNEISEKSEIFDDQFSVERPDGSNFTLKIRSTKLEDSAMYFCASRVEGQPQHFGDGTRLSIL.

This rearrangement joins TRBV7-3 to TRBJ2-7; 8 bases match TRBD2. CDR3 length: 18 amino acids. The germline V gene has CDR1 SGHTA and CDR2 FQGTGA. The trim removed 5 bases at V and 3 bases at J, leaving 18 bases unmatched. The CDR3 spells CASSTGLVGLWLYYEQYF. The CDR3, as DNA: TGTGCCAGCAGCACGGGACTAGTTGGTCTTTGGTTATACTACGAGCAGTACTTC. Supplemented by reference TRBV7-3 and TRBJ2-7, the full variable domain reads GAGVSQTPSNKVTEKGKYVELRCDPISGHTALYWYRQSLGQGPEFLIYFQGTGAADDSGLPNDRFFAVRPEGSVSTLKIQRTERGDSAVYLCASSTGLVGLWLYYEQYFGPGTRLTVT.

This CDR3 is CASSPLEGYTF. The CDR3 region has the DNA TGTGCCAGCAGTCCCTTGGAGGGCTACACCTTC. The chain is built from TRBV6-1 and TRBJ1-2, with no clear D. The CDR3 loop spans 11 amino acids. Germline V gene data show CDR1 as MNHNS and CDR2 as SASEGT. V was trimmed by 5 bases and J by 8 bases, leaving 9 bases between them.